Each of the 9 T cell receptor beta chains below was sequenced from the same sample in a study of OX40 agonist ivuxolimab in advanced cancers. Method: immunoSEQ multiplex PCR; TCRdb's copy keeps in-frame clones and lacks some. The data contain under 100,000 clones, 85% to 95% of them singletons. This specimen was CD4+ or CD8+ T cells sorted from blood, taken in a trial of the OX40 agonist ivuxolimab. The source of these receptors is an adult with an advanced solid tumor such as melanoma, head and neck, liver or kidney cancer.

The rearrangement uses TRBV5-4 and TRBJ1-2; unclear D gene. The germline V and J ends were trimmed by 0 bases and 5 bases, with 11 bases remaining between them. CDR1 SGHNT and CDR2 YYREEE come from the germline V gene (reference sequence). This CDR3 is built from 14 residues. The CDR3 DNA reads as TGTGCCAGCAGCTTGGATCGGGGTGGTTATGGCTACACCTTC. Translating it yields CASSLDRGGYGYTF.

This chain connects TRBV11-2 to TRBJ2-7; D possibly matches TRBD1 or TRBD2 (6 bases each). V lost 5 bases and J 0 bases, leaving 17 bases between the germline ends. The CDR3 totals 16 residues. Looked up from germline, CDR1 is SGHAT and CDR2 is FQNNGV. The CDR3 DNA sequence: TGTGCCAGCAGCCTCCTAGGGGGGTCTGGCTCCTACGAGCAGTACTTC. Its protein product is CASSLLGGSGSYEQYF.

The chain carries TRBV4-1 and TRBJ1-1, with a weak D call TRBD1 (5 bases). Germline loops: CDR1 MGHRA, CDR2 YSYEKL. V lost 0 bases and J lost 7, with 15 bases in between. CDR3 length: 15 residues. CDR3 in amino acids: CASSQDPGPSNEAFF. The CDR3 nucleotides are TGCGCCAGCAGCCAAGATCCGGGACCCAGCAATGAAGCTTTCTTT.

This clone has just one count. The chain carries TRBV30 and TRBJ1-2; D call uncertain. Between the trimmed V and J ends, which lost 2 bases and 8 bases, there was a span of 18 bases. Germline V gene data show CDR1 as GTSNPN and CDR2 as SVGIG (reference sequence). CDR3 length: 14 amino acids. The CDR3 reads CAWSPGIGVSGYTF. In DNA, the CDR3 is TGTGCCTGGAGTCCCGGTATTGGAGTGTCAGGCTACACCTTC.

This chain connects TRBV11-2 to TRBJ2-7; unclear D gene. V lost 1 base and J 2 bases, leaving 6 bases between the germline ends. The CDR3 contains 13 residues. Looked up from germline, CDR1 is SGHAT and CDR2 is FQNNGV. The CDR3 here is CASSLGVPYEQYF. The CDR3 DNA follows: TGTGCCAGCAGCTTAGGGGTCCCCTACGAGCAGTACTTC. Variable domain in full (rest from reference TRBV11-2 and TRBJ2-7): EAGVAQSPRYKIIEKRQSVAFWCNPISGHATLYWYQQILGQGPKLLIQFQNNGVVDDSQLPKDRFSAERLKGVDSTLKIQPAKLEDSAVYLCASSLGVPYEQYFGPGTRLTVT.

CDR3 in amino acids: CASRSDYSYEQYF. In DNA, the CDR3 is TGTGCCAGCAGATCGGATTATTCCTACGAGCAGTACTTC. The chain joins TRBV11-2 to TRBJ2-7; D is ambiguous. The V and J ends lost 6 bases and 1 base respectively, with 10 bases between them. This CDR3 is built from 13 residues. Germline CDR1 is SGHAT and CDR2 is FQNNGV.

V and J are TRBV4-2 and TRBJ2-7, with 8 bases identical to TRBD2. Germline V gene lookup returns CDR1 LGHNA and CDR2 YNFKEQ. V dropped 4 bases and J dropped 0; count of bases not matched to a gene: 11. The CDR3 runs to 17 residues. CDR3 loop: CASSPVRSSGVSYEQYF. In DNA form, the CDR3 reads TGTGCCAGCAGCCCGGTCCGAAGTAGCGGGGTCTCCTACGAGCAGTACTTC.

The CDR3 sequence: CASSLVGGRSSYGYTF. CDR3 sequence (DNA): TGTGCCAGCAGCTTAGTCGGTGGCAGAAGTTCCTATGGCTACACCTTC. The V call is TRBV13, the J call TRBJ1-2; no reliable D call. V was cut by 1 base and J by 4 bases, with 16 bases left in between. Germline CDR1 and CDR2: PRHDT and FYEKMQ (reference sequence). The length of the CDR3 is 16 residues.

The rearrangement uses TRBV2 and TRBJ2-1, with 9 bases fitting TRBD2. Per germline, CDR1 SNHLY and CDR2 FYNNEI. Trimming cost V 5 bases and J 3 bases; bases outside gene matches: 5. The CDR3 extends over 15 amino acids. The CDR3 DNA reads as TGTGCCAGCAGTTCCTTTAGCGGGGGCTACAATGAGCAGTTCTTC. Translation gives CASSSFSGGYNEQFF.